This T cell receptor beta chain was sequenced during a study of T-cell memory formation after mild COVID-19. Whole-study findings and limits: Among CD4+ contracting clones, most were CM and EM, and CD8+ ones EMRA.

TCRdb reanalysed the 5' RACE reads using MiXCR and keeps one entry per CDR3 protein. The sample holds under 600,000 distinct CDR3 sequences, about 20% seen once. There are 17 residues in the CDR3. Germline CDR1 is SEHNR and CDR2 is FQNEAQ (reference sequence). J was trimmed by 1 base and V by 0 bases; bases with no gene match: 6. In its sample, this clonotype was seen a few times. Its antigen is currently unknown. The chain uses TRBV7-9 and TRBJ2-3; 8 nucleotides match TRBD2. Source material: PBMCs or a T cell subset sorted from them (not recorded which). This receptor was taken from an adult woman who had mild COVID-19 (a few samples of this study predate the infection). Cell type and time point are not known. CDR3 coding DNA: TGTGCCAGCAGCTTAGCCCCCGGGACTAGAGGCACAGATACGCAGTATTTT. It codes for CASSLAPGTRGTDTQYF.